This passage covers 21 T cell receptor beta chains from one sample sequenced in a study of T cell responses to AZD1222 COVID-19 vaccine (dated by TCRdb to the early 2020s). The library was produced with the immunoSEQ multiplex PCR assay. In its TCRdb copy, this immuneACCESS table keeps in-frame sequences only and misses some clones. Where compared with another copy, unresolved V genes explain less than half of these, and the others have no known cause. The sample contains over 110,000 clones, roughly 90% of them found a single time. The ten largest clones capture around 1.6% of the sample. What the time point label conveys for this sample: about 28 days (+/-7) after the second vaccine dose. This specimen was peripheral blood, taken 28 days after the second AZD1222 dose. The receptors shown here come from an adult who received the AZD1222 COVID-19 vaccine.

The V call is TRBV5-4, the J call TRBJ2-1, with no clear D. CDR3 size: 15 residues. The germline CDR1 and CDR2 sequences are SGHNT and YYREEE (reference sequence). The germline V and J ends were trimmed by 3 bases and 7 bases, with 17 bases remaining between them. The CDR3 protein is CASSSLSGPGNEQFF. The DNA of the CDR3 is TGTGCCAGCAGCTCCCTCTCCGGACCCGGGAATGAGCAGTTCTTC. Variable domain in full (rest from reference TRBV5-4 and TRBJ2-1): ETGVTQSPTHLIKTRGQQVTLRCSSQSGHNTVSWYQQALGQGPQFIFQYYREEENGRGNFPPRFSGLQFPNYSSELNVNALELDDSALYLCASSSLSGPGNEQFFGPGTRLTVL.

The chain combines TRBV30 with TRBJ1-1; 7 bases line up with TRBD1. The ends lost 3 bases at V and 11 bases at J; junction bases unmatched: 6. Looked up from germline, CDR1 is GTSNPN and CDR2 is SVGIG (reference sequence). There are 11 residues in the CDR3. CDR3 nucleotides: TGTGCCTGGAGCAGGGGGTTAGGCGCTTTCTTT. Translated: CAWSRGLGAFF.

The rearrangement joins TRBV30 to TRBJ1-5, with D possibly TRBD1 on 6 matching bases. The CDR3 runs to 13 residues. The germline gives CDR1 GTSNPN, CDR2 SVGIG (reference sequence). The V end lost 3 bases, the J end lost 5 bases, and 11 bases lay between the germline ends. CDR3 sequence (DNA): TGTGCCTGGAGAAGGGACAACGATCAGCCCCAGCATTTT. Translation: CAWRRDNDQPQHF.

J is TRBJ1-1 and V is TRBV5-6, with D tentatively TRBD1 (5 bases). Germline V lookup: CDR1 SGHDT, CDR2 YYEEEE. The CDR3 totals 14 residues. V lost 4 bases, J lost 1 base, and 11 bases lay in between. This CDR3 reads CASSPLDRNTEAFF. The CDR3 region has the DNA TGTGCCAGCAGCCCACTAGACAGGAACACTGAAGCTTTCTTT.

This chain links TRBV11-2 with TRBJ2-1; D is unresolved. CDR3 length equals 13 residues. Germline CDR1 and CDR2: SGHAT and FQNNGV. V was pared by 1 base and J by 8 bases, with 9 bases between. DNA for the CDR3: TGTGCCAGCAGCTTAGGGTCCCGGGATGAGCAGTTCTTC. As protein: CASSLGSRDEQFF.

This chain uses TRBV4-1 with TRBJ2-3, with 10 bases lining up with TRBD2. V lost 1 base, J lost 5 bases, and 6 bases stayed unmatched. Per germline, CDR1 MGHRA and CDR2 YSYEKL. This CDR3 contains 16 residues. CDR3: CASSQVLAGVVDTQYF. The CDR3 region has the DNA TGCGCCAGCAGCCAAGTGCTAGCGGGAGTAGTAGATACGCAGTATTTT.

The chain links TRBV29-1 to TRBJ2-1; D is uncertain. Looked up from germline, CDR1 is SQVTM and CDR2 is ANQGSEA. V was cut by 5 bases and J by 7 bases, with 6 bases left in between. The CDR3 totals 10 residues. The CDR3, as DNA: TGCAGCGTTCGAGTTAATGAGCAGTTCTTC. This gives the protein CSVRVNEQFF.

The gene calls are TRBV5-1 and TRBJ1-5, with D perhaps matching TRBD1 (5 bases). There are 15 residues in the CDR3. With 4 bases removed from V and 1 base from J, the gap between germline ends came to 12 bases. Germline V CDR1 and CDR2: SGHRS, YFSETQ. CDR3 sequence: CASSPGQGSNQPQHF. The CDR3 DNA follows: TGCGCCAGCAGCCCGGGCCAGGGAAGCAATCAGCCCCAGCATTTT. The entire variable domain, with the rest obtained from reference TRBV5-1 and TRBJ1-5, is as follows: KAGVTQTPRYLIKTRGQQVTLSCSPISGHRSVSWYQQTPGQGLQFLFEYFSETQRNKGNFPGRFSGRQFSNSRSEMNVSTLELGDSALYLCASSPGQGSNQPQHFGDGTRLSIL.

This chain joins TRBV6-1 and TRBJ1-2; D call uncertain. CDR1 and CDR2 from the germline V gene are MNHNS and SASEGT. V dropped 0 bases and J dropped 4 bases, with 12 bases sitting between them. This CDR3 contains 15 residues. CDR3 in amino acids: CASSEARAGAYGYTF. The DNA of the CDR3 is TGTGCCAGCAGTGAAGCGCGGGCAGGAGCCTATGGCTACACCTTC.

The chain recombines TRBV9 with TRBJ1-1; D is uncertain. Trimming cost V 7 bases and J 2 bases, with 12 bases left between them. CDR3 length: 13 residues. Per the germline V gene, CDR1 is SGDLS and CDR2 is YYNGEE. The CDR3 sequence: CASSRSDNTEAFF. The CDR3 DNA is TGTGCCAGCTCCCGGAGCGATAACACTGAAGCTTTCTTT.

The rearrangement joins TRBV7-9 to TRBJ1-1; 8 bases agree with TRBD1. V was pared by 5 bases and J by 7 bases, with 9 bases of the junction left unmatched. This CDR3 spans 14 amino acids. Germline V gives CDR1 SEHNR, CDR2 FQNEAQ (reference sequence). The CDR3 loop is CASSPTLTGVEAFF. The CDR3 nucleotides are TGTGCCAGCAGCCCGACCCTGACAGGGGTTGAAGCTTTCTTT.

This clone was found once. CDR3 coding DNA: TGTGCCACCAGTGATTTAAGTTATGGCTACACCTTC. Translated: CATSDLSYGYTF. The chain links TRBV24-1 to TRBJ1-2; D gene unclear. The CDR3 is 12 amino acids. The ends were cut back, 1 base at V and 5 bases at J, with 4 bases in the middle. Germline V gives CDR1 KGHDR, CDR2 SFDVKD.

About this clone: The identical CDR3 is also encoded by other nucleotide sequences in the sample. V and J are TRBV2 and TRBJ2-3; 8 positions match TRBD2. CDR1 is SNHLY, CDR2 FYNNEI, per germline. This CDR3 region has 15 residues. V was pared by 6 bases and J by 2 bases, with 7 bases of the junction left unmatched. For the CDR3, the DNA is TGTGCCAGCAGGGTAGCGGGGAGCTTCACAGATACGCAGTATTTT. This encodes CASRVAGSFTDTQYF.

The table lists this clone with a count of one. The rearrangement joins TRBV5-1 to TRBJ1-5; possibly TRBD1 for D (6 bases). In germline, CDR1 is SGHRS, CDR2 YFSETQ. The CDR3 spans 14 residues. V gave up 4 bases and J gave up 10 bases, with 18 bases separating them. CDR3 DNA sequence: TGCGCCAGCAGCGCAGGGGATCAACAATCTCCCCAGCATTTT. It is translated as CASSAGDQQSPQHF.

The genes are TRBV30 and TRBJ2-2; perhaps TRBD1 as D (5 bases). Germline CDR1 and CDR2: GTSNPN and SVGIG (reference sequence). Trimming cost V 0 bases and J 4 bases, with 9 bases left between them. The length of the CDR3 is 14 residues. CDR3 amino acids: CAWSVEGVTGELFF. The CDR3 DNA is TGTGCCTGGAGTGTGGAAGGGGTCACCGGGGAGCTGTTTTTT.

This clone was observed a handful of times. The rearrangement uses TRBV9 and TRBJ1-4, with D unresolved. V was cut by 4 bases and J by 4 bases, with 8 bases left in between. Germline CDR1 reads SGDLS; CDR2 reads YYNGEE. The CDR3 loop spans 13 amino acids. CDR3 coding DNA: TGTGCCAGCAGCTCAGTGAATAATGAAAAACTGTTTTTT. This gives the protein CASSSVNNEKLFF.

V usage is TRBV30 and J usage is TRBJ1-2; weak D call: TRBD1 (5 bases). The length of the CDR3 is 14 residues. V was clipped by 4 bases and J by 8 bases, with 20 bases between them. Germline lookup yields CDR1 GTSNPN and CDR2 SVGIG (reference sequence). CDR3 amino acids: CAWNPSGRVYGYTF. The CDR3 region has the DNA TGTGCCTGGAACCCCTCCGGCAGGGTTTACGGCTACACCTTC.

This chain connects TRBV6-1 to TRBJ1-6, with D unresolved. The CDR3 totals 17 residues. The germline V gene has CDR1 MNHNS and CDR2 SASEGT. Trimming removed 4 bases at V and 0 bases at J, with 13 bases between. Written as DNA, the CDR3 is TGTGCCAGCAGTGGAATTTTAGGGCTCTCCTATAATTCACCCCTCCACTTT. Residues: CASSGILGLSYNSPLHF.

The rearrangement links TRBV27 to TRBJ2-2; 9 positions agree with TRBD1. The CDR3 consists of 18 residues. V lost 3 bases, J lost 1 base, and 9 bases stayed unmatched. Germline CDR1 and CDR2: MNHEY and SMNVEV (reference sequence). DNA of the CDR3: TGTGCCAGCAGTTTCACAGGGGGCACCCTCCAGAACACCGGGGAGCTGTTTTTT. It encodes CASSFTGGTLQNTGELFF.

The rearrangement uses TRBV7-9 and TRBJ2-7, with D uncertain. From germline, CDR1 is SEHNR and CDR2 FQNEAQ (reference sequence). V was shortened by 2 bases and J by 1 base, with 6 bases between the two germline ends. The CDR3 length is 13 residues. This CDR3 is CASSLFGSYEQYF. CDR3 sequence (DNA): TGTGCCAGCAGCTTATTTGGATCCTACGAGCAGTACTTC.

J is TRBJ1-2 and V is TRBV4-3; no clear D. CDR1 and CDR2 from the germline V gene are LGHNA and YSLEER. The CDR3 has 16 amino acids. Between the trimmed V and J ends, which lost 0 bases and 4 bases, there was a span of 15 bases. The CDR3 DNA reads TGCGCCAGCAGCCAAGATAGGACGTTGCCCGCCTATGGCTACACCTTC. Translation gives CASSQDRTLPAYGYTF.